Following are 7 T cell receptor beta chains from one sample sequenced in a study of T cell clonality in common variable immunodeficiency. Clones were sequenced by immunoSEQ multiplex PCR, and TCRdb holds only the in-frame ones, with some missing. The sample yields around 40,000 clones, without any singletons. Material: peripheral blood mononuclear cells. These receptors were obtained from a person aged 18 to 69 in good health.

This clone has ten or more counts. The sequenced fragment ends 3 residues before the CDR3 boundary, so the rest is inferred from the germline J gene. The V gene is TRBV20-1, the J gene TRBJ2-7; 9 bases line up with TRBD1. Trimming at V came to 5 bases and at J to 3 bases, leaving 20 bases not matched to a gene. CDR3 length: 18 residues. Germline CDR1 is DFQATT and CDR2 is SNEGSKA (reference sequence). CDR3 loop: CSAVPDRGRASGVYEQYF. CDR3 DNA, as far as it was read: TGCAGTGCTGTACCGGACAGGGGCCGGGCTAGCGGAGTCTACGAG.

This clone was observed many times. Coverage ceases 3 residues before the CDR3 finishes, and the germline J gene fills in the end. V and J are TRBV7-8 and TRBJ2-7; 10 bases fit TRBD1. This CDR3 contains 14 residues. The germline V gene encodes CDR1 SGHVS and CDR2 FQNEAQ. Unmatched junction bases numbered 6, after V lost 5 bases and J lost 5 bases. Incomplete CDR3 DNA: TGTGCCAGCAGCCTAGACAGGGGGCCTCACGAG. Translated: CASSLDRGPHE. In full, the CDR3 reads CASSLDRGPHEQYF.

This clone showed up many times. The read terminates 3 residues before the CDR3 end, so the remaining end is supplied by the germline J gene. The chain couples TRBV19 to TRBJ2-2; D is possibly TRBD2 (6 bases). CDR1 and CDR2 from the germline V gene are LNHDA and SQIVND (reference sequence). The CDR3 length is 15 residues. Trimming took 10 bases from V and 0 from J, leaving 15 bases between them. CDR3 residues: CATHNRGSNTGELFF. The covered CDR3 bases are TGTGCCACCCACAATCGGGGGTCGAACACCGGGGAG. Combining the CDR3 with reference TRBV19 and TRBJ2-2 gives the whole variable domain DGGITQSPKYLFRKEGQNVTLSCEQNLNHDAMYWYRQDPGQGLRLIYYSQIVNDFQKGDIAEGYSVSREKKESFPLTVTSAQKNPTAFYLCATHNRGSNTGELFFGEGSRLTVL.

This clone was seen at least ten times. The CDR3 DNA, read in part, is TGTGCCACTCCGCGAGGGACTAGTCCCACAGATACG. Translation gives CATPRGTSPTDT. The CDR3 in its entirety is CATPRGTSPTDTQYF. The chain recombines TRBV5-4 with TRBJ2-3; 8 bases fit TRBD2. Read sequence stops 3 residues before the CDR3 end, and the germline J gene provides the missing end. The germline V gene encodes CDR1 SGHNT and CDR2 YYREEE (reference sequence). The junction had 11 bases not matched to a gene; V was cut back by 9 bases and J by 2 bases. The CDR3 contains 15 residues.

The table lists this clone with a few counts. Read coverage stops 3 residues before the CDR3 terminus; the germline J gene supplies the remainder. This chain joins TRBV19 and TRBJ1-2; 9 nucleotides align to TRBD1. From germline, CDR1 is LNHDA and CDR2 SQIVND (reference sequence). The CDR3 sequence is 13 residues long. The CDR3 loop reads CASSLSAGTGYTF. The sequenced CDR3 bases are TGTGCCAGTAGCCTCTCTGCCGGGACAGGG.

This clone was seen at least ten times. Coverage ceases 3 residues before the CDR3 finishes, and the germline J gene fills in the end. The chain links TRBV9 to TRBJ1-6; no clear D gene. The CDR3 is 15 amino acids. The ends were cut back, 4 bases at V and 5 bases at J, with 13 bases in the middle. Germline CDR1 reads SGDLS; CDR2 reads YYNGEE. Partial CDR3 DNA: TGTGCCAGCAGCTTTGACGACGGGGATAATTCACCC. This codes for CASSFDDGDNSP. The entire CDR3 protein reads CASSFDDGDNSPLHF. The full variable domain, rest sourced from reference TRBV9 and TRBJ1-6, is DSGVTQTPKHLITATGQRVTLRCSPRSGDLSVYWYQQSLDQGLQFLIQYYNGEERAKGNILERFSAQQFPDLHSELNLSSLELGDSALYFCASSFDDGDNSPLHFGNGTRLTVT.

As to this clone: The read falls 3 residues short of the CDR3 end, and the missing part is taken from the germline J gene. The chain links TRBV18 to TRBJ2-5; TRBD2 matches 8 bases. The CDR3 is made up of 15 amino acids. V dropped 3 bases and J dropped 1; count of bases not matched to a gene: 4. CDR1 is KGHSH, CDR2 LQKENI, per germline. The sequenced CDR3 bases are TGTGCCAGCTCACCTGGCGGGGGGTTCCAAGAGACC. Its protein product is CASSPGGGFQET. The full CDR3 is CASSPGGGFQETQYF.